The subject of this entry is one T cell receptor (beta chain). These data are taken from a study of T cell responses to AZD1222 COVID-19 vaccine. Clones were sequenced by immunoSEQ multiplex PCR, and TCRdb holds only the in-frame ones, with some missing. The table includes 150,000 to 200,000 clones, about 91% detected once. The CDR3 spans 14 residues. Germline lookup yields CDR1 MNHNY and CDR2 SVGAGI (reference sequence). V was cut by 6 bases and J by 5 bases, with 16 bases left in between. The chain recombines TRBV6-6 with TRBJ1-1; possible D gene TRBD1, 5 bases. Sequencing was performed on peripheral blood, taken 28 days after the second AZD1222 dose. This TCR was recovered from an adult who received the AZD1222 COVID-19 vaccine. The DNA for the CDR3 is TGTGCCAGCAGGTCAGGACACCGAAGGACTGAAGCTTTCTTT. It is translated as CASRSGHRRTEAFF.